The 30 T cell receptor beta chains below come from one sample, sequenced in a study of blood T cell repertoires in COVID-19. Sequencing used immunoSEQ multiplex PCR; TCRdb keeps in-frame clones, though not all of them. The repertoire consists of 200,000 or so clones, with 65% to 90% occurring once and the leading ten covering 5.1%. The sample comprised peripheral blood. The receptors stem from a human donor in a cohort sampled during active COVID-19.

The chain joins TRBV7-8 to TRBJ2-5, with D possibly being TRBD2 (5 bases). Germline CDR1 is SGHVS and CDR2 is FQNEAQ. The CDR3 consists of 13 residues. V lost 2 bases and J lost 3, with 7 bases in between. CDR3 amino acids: CASSLKEEETQYF. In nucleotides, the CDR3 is TGTGCCAGCAGCTTAAAGGAGGAAGAGACCCAGTACTTC.

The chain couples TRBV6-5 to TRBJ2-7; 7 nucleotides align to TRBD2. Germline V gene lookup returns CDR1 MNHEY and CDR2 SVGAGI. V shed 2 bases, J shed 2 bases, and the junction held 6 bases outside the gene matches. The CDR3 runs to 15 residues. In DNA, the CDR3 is TGTGCCAGCAGTTACAACCAGCGGGGTACCTACGAGCAGTACTTC. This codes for CASSYNQRGTYEQYF.

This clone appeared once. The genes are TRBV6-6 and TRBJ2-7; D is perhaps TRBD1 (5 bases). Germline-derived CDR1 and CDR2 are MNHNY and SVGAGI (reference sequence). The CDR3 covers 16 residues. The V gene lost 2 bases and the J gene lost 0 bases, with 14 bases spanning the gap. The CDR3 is CASSYGQGMSSYEQYF. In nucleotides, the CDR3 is TGTGCCAGCAGTTACGGGCAGGGCATGAGCTCCTACGAGCAGTACTTC.

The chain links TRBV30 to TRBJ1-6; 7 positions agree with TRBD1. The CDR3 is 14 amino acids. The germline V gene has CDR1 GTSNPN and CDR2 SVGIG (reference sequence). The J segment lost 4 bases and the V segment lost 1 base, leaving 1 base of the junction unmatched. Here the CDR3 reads CAWSGQGYNSPLHF. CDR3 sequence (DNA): TGTGCCTGGAGTGGACAGGGTTATAATTCACCCCTCCACTTT.

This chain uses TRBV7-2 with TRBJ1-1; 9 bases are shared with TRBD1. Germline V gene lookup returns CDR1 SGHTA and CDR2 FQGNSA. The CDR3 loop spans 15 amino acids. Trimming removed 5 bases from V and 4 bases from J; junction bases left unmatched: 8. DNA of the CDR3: TGTGCCAGCAGCAACCACAGGGGGCGAGGCACTGAAGCTTTCTTT. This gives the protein CASSNHRGRGTEAFF.

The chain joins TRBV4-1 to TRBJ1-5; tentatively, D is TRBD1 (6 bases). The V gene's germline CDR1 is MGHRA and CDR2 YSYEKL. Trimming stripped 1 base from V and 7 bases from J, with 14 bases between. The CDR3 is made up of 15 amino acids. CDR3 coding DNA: TGCGCCAGCAGCCAAGGGGCTGGGGGGGGCCAGCCCCAGCATTTT. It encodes CASSQGAGGGQPQHF.

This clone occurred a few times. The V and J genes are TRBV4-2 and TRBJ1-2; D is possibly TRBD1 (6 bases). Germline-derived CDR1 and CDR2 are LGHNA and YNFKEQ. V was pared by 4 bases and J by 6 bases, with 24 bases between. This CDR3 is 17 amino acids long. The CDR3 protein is CASSLAEGSRQDHGYTF. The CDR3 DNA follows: TGTGCCAGCAGCCTCGCCGAGGGTAGTCGACAGGACCATGGCTACACCTTC.

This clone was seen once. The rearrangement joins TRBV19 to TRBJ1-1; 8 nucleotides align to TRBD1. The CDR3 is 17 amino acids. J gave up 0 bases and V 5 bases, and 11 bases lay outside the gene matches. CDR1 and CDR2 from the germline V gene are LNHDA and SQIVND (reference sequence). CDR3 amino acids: CASSAHRGDFMNTEAFF. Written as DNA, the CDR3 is TGTGCCAGTAGTGCGCACAGGGGGGACTTCATGAACACTGAAGCTTTCTTT.

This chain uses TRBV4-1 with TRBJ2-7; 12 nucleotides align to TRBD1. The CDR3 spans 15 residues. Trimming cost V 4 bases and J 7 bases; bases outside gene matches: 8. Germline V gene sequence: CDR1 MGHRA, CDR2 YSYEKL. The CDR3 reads CASSPPGQGAREQYF. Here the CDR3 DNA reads TGCGCCAGCAGCCCCCCGGGACAGGGGGCGCGGGAGCAGTACTTC.

The CDR3 protein is CASSSDRYEQYF. CDR3 bases: TGCGCCAGCAGCTCGGACAGGTACGAGCAGTACTTC. V gene TRBV5-1 combines with J gene TRBJ2-7; TRBD1 agrees at 7 bases. J was trimmed by 4 bases and V by 3 bases; bases with no gene match: 1. The CDR3 has 12 residues. The germline CDR1 and CDR2 sequences are SGHRS and YFSETQ.

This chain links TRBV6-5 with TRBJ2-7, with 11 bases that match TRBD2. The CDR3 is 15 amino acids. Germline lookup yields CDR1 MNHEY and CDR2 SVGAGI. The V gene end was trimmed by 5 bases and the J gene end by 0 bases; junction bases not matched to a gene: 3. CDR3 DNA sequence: TGTGCCAGCAGTCGCGGGACTAGCGGCTCCTACGAGCAGTACTTC. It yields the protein CASSRGTSGSYEQYF.

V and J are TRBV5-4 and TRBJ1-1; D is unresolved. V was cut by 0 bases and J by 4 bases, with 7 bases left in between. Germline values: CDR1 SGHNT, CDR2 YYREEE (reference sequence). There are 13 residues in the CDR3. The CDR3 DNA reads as TGTGCCAGCAGCTTGGGAGGCGGCACTGAAGCTTTCTTT. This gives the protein CASSLGGGTEAFF.

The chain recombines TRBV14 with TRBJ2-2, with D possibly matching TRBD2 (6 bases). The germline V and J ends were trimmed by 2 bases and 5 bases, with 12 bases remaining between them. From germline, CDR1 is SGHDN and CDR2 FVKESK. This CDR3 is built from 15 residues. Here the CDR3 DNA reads TGTGCCAGCAGCCAAAGTGGAGGGTTAACCGGGGAGCTGTTTTTT. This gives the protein CASSQSGGLTGELFF.

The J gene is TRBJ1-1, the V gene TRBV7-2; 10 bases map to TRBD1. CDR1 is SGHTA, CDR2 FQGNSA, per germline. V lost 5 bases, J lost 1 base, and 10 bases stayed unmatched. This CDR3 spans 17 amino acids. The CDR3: CASSPVPGQGTNTEAFF. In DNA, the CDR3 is TGTGCCAGCAGCCCCGTCCCGGGACAGGGGACGAACACTGAAGCTTTCTTT.

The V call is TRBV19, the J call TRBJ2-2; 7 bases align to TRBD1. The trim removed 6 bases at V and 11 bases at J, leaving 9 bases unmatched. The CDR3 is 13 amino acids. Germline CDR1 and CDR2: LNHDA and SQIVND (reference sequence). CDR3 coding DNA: TGTGCCAGTAGCCGTACAGGGGTGAGAGAGCTGTTTTTT. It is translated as CASSRTGVRELFF.

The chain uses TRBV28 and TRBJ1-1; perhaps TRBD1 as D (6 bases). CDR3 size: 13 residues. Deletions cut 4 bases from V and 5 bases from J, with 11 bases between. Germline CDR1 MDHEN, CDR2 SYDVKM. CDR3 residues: CASSSPGETEAFF. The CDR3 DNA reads TGTGCCAGCAGTTCACCAGGGGAGACTGAAGCTTTCTTT.

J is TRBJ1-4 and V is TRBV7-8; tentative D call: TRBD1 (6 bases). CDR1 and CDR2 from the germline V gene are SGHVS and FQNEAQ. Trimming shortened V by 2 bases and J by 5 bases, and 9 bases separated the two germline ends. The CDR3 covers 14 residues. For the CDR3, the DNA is TGTGCCAGCAGCTTATATACAGGGAATGAAAAACTGTTTTTT. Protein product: CASSLYTGNEKLFF.

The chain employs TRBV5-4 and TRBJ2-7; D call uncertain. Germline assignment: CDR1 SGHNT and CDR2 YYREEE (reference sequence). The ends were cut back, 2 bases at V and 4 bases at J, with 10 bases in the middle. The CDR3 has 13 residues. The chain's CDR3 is CASSLGAPYEQYF. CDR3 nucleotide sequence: TGTGCCAGCAGCTTAGGAGCACCTTACGAGCAGTACTTC.

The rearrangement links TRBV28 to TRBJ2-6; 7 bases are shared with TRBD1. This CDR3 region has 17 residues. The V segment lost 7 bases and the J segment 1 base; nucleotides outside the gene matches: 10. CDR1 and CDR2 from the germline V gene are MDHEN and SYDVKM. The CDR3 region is CASTDPSTGSGANVLTF. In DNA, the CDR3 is TGTGCCAGCACCGACCCGTCGACAGGGTCTGGGGCCAACGTCCTGACTTTC.

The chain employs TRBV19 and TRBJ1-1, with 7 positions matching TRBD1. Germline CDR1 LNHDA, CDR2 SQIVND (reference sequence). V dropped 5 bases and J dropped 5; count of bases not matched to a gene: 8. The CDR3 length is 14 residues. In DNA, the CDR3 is TGTGCCAGTAGTCCATACAGGGGAAGGACTGAAGCTTTCTTT. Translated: CASSPYRGRTEAFF.

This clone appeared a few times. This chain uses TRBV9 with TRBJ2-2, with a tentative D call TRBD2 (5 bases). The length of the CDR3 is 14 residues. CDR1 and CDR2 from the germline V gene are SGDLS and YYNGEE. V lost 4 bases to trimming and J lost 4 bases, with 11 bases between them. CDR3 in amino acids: CASSTLAGTGELFF. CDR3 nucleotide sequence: TGTGCCAGCAGCACCCTAGCAGGCACCGGGGAGCTGTTTTTT.

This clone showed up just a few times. CDR3 coding DNA: TGTGCCAGTAGTGCCCGGGGGACGGGTCCCTACGAGCAGTACTTC. Amino acids: CASSARGTGPYEQYF. The rearrangement joins TRBV19 to TRBJ2-7, with D possibly TRBD2 on 6 matching bases. The germline gives CDR1 LNHDA, CDR2 SQIVND (reference sequence). This CDR3 spans 15 amino acids. The ends were cut back, 5 bases at V and 2 bases at J, with 16 bases in the middle.

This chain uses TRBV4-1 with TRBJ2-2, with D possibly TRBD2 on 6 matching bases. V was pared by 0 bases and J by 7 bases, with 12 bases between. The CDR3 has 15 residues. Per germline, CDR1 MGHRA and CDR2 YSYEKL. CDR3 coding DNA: TGCGCCAGCAGCCAAGATCCCGGGGGTAGCGGGGAGCTGTTTTTT. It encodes CASSQDPGGSGELFF.

In DNA form, the CDR3 reads TGTGCCAGCAGCTTAGAAGGCCTAGCGAGAGAGACCCAGTACTTC. Amino acids: CASSLEGLARETQYF. The V gene is TRBV7-8, the J gene TRBJ2-5, with a possible D match to TRBD2 (6 bases). The V end lost 1 base, the J end lost 4 bases, and 13 bases lay between the germline ends. Germline CDR1 is SGHVS and CDR2 is FQNEAQ. This CDR3 spans 15 amino acids.

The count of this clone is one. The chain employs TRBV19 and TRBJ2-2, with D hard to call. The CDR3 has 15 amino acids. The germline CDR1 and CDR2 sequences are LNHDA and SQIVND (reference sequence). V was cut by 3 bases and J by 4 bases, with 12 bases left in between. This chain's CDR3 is CASSMGRMATGELFF. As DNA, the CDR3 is TGTGCCAGTAGTATGGGCAGGATGGCCACCGGGGAGCTGTTTTTT.

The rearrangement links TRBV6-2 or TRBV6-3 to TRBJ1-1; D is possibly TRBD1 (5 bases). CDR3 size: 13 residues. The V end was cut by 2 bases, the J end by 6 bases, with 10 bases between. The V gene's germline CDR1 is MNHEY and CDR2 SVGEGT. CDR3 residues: CASSYGGRSEAFF. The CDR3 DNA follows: TGTGCCAGCAGTTACGGGGGGAGGTCTGAAGCTTTCTTT.

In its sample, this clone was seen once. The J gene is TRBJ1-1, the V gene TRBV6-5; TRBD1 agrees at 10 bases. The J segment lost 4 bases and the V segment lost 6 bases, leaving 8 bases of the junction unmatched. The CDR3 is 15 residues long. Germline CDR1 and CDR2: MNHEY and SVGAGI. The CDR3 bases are TGTGCCAGCAGGCCTGGCGGGACAGGGGTCACTGAAGCTTTCTTT. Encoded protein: CASRPGGTGVTEAFF.

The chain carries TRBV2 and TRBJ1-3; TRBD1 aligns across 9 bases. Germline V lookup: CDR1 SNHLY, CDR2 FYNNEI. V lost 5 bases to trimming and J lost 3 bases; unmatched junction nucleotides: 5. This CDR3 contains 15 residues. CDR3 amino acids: CASSQQGAYGNTIYF. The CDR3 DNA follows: TGTGCCAGCAGTCAACAGGGGGCGTATGGAAACACCATATATTTT.

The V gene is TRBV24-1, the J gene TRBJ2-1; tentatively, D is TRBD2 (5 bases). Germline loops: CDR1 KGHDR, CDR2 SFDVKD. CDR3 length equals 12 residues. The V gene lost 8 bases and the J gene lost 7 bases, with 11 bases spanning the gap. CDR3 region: CATNQGGNEQFF. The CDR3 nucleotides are TGTGCCACCAATCAAGGAGGAAATGAGCAGTTCTTC.

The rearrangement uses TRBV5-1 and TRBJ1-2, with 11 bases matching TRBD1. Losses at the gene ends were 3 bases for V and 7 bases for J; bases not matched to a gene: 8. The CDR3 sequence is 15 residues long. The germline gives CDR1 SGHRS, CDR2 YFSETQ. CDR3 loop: CASSSRTGGWGGYTF. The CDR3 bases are TGCGCCAGCAGCTCACGGACAGGGGGCTGGGGTGGCTACACCTTC.